The next 23 T cell receptor beta chains were all read from a single sample in a study of lymphopenia after photon versus proton radiotherapy. Using immunoSEQ multiplex PCR, the repertoire was profiled, and TCRdb retains in-frame clones only, with some absent. This table holds 25,000 to 40,000 clones, approximately 80% found once. The sample in question was peripheral blood, obtained from a patient treated with proton-based radiotherapy. All receptors come from a woman aged 70-85 years with pancreatic cancer.

The genes are TRBV9 and TRBJ2-3, with D possibly TRBD2 on 6 matching bases. V shed 4 bases and J shed 2 bases, with 23 bases lying between them. Germline V gene data show CDR1 as SGDLS and CDR2 as YYNGEE. The CDR3 loop spans 18 amino acids. This CDR3 is CASSHNPLRDFITDTQYF. For the CDR3, the DNA is TGTGCCAGCAGCCACAACCCACTCCGGGACTTTATCACAGATACGCAGTATTTT.

The rearrangement uses TRBV7-9 and TRBJ1-4, with D possibly being TRBD1 (5 bases). CDR1 is SEHNR, CDR2 FQNEAQ, per germline (reference sequence). The V gene lost 8 bases and the J gene lost 8 bases, with 18 bases spanning the gap. CDR3 length equals 14 residues. CDR3 protein: CASRELMGEEKLFF. Written as DNA, the CDR3 is TGTGCCAGCCGAGAGCTAATGGGGGAGGAAAAACTGTTTTTT.

The rearrangement joins TRBV5-4 to TRBJ2-5, with TRBD2 as a possible D gene (5 bases). Trimming removed 6 bases at V and 2 bases at J, with 11 bases between. CDR3 length: 13 residues. Germline V gene data show CDR1 as SGHNT and CDR2 as YYREEE (reference sequence). CDR3 nucleotide sequence: TGTGCCAGCACCTCGAGCGGACAAGAGACCCAGTACTTC. It encodes CASTSSGQETQYF.

V gene TRBV5-1 combines with J gene TRBJ1-4, with D perhaps TRBD1 (6 bases). The V gene's germline CDR1 is SGHRS and CDR2 YFSETQ. CDR3 length equals 15 residues. The V end lost 4 bases, the J end lost 8 bases, and 18 bases lay between the germline ends. The CDR3 nucleotides read TGCGCCAGCAGCCCCTCCGACGGGGGGCGGGAAAAACTGTTTTTT. Translation: CASSPSDGGREKLFF.

V gene TRBV6-1 combines with J gene TRBJ2-1; TRBD2 matches at 10 bases. The CDR3 has 15 residues. The germline V gene encodes CDR1 MNHNS and CDR2 SASEGT. V lost 6 bases and J lost 4; bases outside the gene matches: 6. Here the CDR3 DNA reads TGTGCCAGCAGGAAAGCGGGAGGGGAGTACAATGAGCAGTTCTTC. It is translated as CASRKAGGEYNEQFF.

This clone has just one count. V and J are TRBV19 and TRBJ2-3; the D is unclear. Looked up from germline, CDR1 is LNHDA and CDR2 is SQIVND (reference sequence). CDR3 size: 15 residues. V lost 7 bases and J lost 2, with 16 bases in between. CDR3 nucleotides: TGTGCCAGTAAGGCTGACATTACCGTCACAGATACGCAGTATTTT. This translates into CASKADITVTDTQYF.

The genes are TRBV7-9 and TRBJ2-7; a possible D gene is TRBD2 (5 bases). The germline V gene encodes CDR1 SEHNR and CDR2 FQNEAQ (reference sequence). CDR3 length: 13 amino acids. V was cut by 1 base and J by 5 bases, with 9 bases left in between. CDR3: CASSLVTGNEQYF. CDR3 in DNA: TGTGCCAGCAGCTTAGTTACGGGGAACGAGCAGTACTTC.

This rearrangement joins TRBV25-1 to TRBJ2-5; D possibly uses TRBD1 or TRBD2 (5 bases each). From germline, CDR1 is MGHDK and CDR2 SYGVNS. The CDR3 is made up of 16 amino acids. The V gene lost 2 bases and the J gene lost 5 bases, with 18 bases spanning the gap. CDR3 DNA sequence: TGTGCCAGCAGTGAAAGGGGTATACCAAGAGGGGAGACCCAGTACTTC. Encoded protein: CASSERGIPRGETQYF.

V usage is TRBV11-2 and J usage is TRBJ1-1; D not certain. Germline CDR1 SGHAT, CDR2 FQNNGV. The CDR3 sequence is 16 residues long. Trimming shortened V by 0 bases and J by 1 base, and 12 bases separated the two germline ends. For the CDR3, the DNA is TGTGCCAGCAGCTTAGAATTTGGGTCAAGGAACACTGAAGCTTTCTTT. It translates to CASSLEFGSRNTEAFF.

The J gene is TRBJ1-1, the V gene TRBV7-3; maybe TRBD1 (5 bases). The CDR3 runs 14 residues. The V and J ends lost 5 bases and 2 bases respectively, with 12 bases between them. Germline V gene sequence: CDR1 SGHTA, CDR2 FQGTGA. This CDR3 reads CASSLRGLNTEAFF. The CDR3 nucleotides are TGTGCCAGCAGCCTTCGGGGCCTAAACACTGAAGCTTTCTTT.

This chain uses TRBV7-9 with TRBJ1-3, with TRBD1 identical over 9 bases. Looked up from germline, CDR1 is SEHNR and CDR2 is FQNEAQ (reference sequence). J gave up 1 base and V 3 bases, and 4 bases lay outside the gene matches. The CDR3 covers 16 residues. CDR3 sequence reads: CASSFGTGISGNTIYF. DNA for the CDR3: TGTGCCAGCAGCTTCGGGACAGGGATTTCTGGAAACACCATATATTTT.

This clone appeared a single time. The gene calls are TRBV6-1 and TRBJ2-4, with D possibly being TRBD2 (5 bases). This CDR3 comprises 15 residues. Germline V gene sequence: CDR1 MNHNS, CDR2 SASEGT. V was trimmed by 3 bases and J by 1 base, leaving 10 bases between them. Written as DNA, the CDR3 is TGTGCCAGCAGTGATACTAGTGTGGCCAAAAACATTCAGTACTTC. This gives the protein CASSDTSVAKNIQYF.

The chain has TRBV4-3 and TRBJ2-2, with D possibly matching TRBD1 (5 bases). V dropped 4 bases and J dropped 10 bases, with 19 bases sitting between them. Germline CDR1 is LGHNA and CDR2 is YSLEER. CDR3 size: 15 residues. CDR3 residues: CASSPEVAGIMELFF. DNA of the CDR3: TGCGCCAGCAGCCCTGAGGTGGCAGGGATAATGGAGCTGTTTTTT.

The chain uses TRBV6-1 and TRBJ2-7; D may be TRBD2 (6 bases). V was clipped by 11 bases and J by 2 bases, with 19 bases between them. Germline lookup yields CDR1 MNHNS and CDR2 SASEGT. This CDR3 contains 14 residues. CDR3 protein: CASWEEKKTYEQYF. CDR3 DNA sequence: TGTGCCTCCTGGGAGGAGAAGAAAACCTACGAGCAGTACTTC.

V usage is TRBV7-3 and J usage is TRBJ1-2; D is uncertain. The germline V and J ends were trimmed by 9 bases and 0 bases, with 14 bases remaining between them. There are 14 residues in the CDR3. Germline V gene data show CDR1 as SGHTA and CDR2 as FQGTGA. The CDR3 nucleotides are TGTGCCAGATTAGACGGGCCAGCTAACTATGGCTACACCTTC. Protein product: CARLDGPANYGYTF.

The gene calls are TRBV10-2 and TRBJ1-2; D is ambiguous. The CDR3 has 15 residues. The V end was cut by 2 bases, the J end by 2 bases, with 12 bases between. Germline CDR1 is WSHSY and CDR2 is SAAADI. The CDR3 DNA reads TGCGCCAGCAGTGAGAGGGCCAGAAAGAACTATGGCTACACCTTC. Translating gives CASSERARKNYGYTF.

The chain couples TRBV7-3 to TRBJ2-3, with 7 bases identical to TRBD2. CDR1 and CDR2 (germline): SGHTA, FQGTGA. CDR3 size: 15 residues. Unmatched junction bases numbered 6, after V lost 2 bases and J lost 4 bases. This chain's CDR3 is CASSLWGGSADTQYF. CDR3 DNA: TGTGCCAGCAGCTTATGGGGCGGGAGTGCAGATACGCAGTATTTT.

This clone was seen a few times. The chain is built from TRBV28 and TRBJ1-2; no clear D gene. The CDR3 contains 18 residues. Germline loops: CDR1 MDHEN, CDR2 SYDVKM. V shed 5 bases and J shed 3 bases, with 25 bases lying between them. CDR3 in DNA: TGTGCCAGCAGTCCCAAGGTGGGAGGCATCGACTACTACTATGGCTACACCTTC. It specifies CASSPKVGGIDYYYGYTF.

This clone was counted only a few times. This chain links TRBV4-2 with TRBJ1-2; D ambiguous. V was pared by 0 bases and J by 8 bases, with 16 bases between. CDR3 size: 15 residues. The V gene's germline CDR1 is LGHNA and CDR2 YNFKEQ. As DNA, the CDR3 is TGTGCCAGCAGCCAAGAAAAGGCCGGAGAGGGAGGCTACACCTTC. Translation: CASSQEKAGEGGYTF.

This chain uses TRBV29-1 with TRBJ1-3; D unresolved. V was pared by 6 bases and J by 4 bases, with 7 bases between. The germline V gene has CDR1 SQVTM and CDR2 ANQGSEA. The CDR3 is 11 residues long. The CDR3 protein is CSVGVGNTIYF. The DNA for the CDR3 is TGCAGCGTCGGTGTGGGAAACACCATATATTTT.

Only one count was recorded for this clone. The gene calls are TRBV7-2 and TRBJ2-5; 12 nucleotides match TRBD2. The trim removed 5 bases at V and 5 bases at J, leaving 12 bases unmatched. Germline V lookup: CDR1 SGHTA, CDR2 FQGNSA. The CDR3 covers 17 residues. CDR3 sequence reads: CASSPQTSGRPWETQYF. The CDR3 DNA sequence: TGTGCCAGCAGCCCCCAGACTAGCGGGAGACCGTGGGAGACCCAGTACTTC.

The CDR3 region is CASSYSSVQHNSPLHF. The CDR3 nucleotides read TGTGCCAGCAGTTACTCGTCCGTCCAACATAATTCACCCCTCCACTTT. This rearrangement joins TRBV6-5 to TRBJ1-6, with D unclear. Germline V gene data show CDR1 as MNHEY and CDR2 as SVGAGI. V lost 0 bases to trimming and J lost 5 bases, with 11 bases between them. CDR3 length: 16 residues.

The chain employs TRBV27 and TRBJ2-1; no definite D call. CDR1 MNHEY and CDR2 SMNVEV come from the germline V gene (reference sequence). The CDR3 extends over 15 amino acids. The germline V and J ends were trimmed by 3 bases and 9 bases, with 18 bases remaining between them. CDR3 amino acids: CASSFDLRVKGEQFF. DNA of the CDR3: TGTGCCAGCAGTTTCGACCTCCGGGTTAAAGGTGAGCAGTTCTTC.